A selection of T cell receptor beta chains follows, all from one sample in a study of blood T cell repertoires in COVID-19. Here immunoSEQ multiplex PCR was the method, and the copy in TCRdb shows in-frame clones only, minus some. Altogether about 170,000 clones are present, 80% to 85% being singletons, with the ten largest covering about 11%. Sequenced sample: peripheral blood. The receptors come from a man aged 70 or older with active or convalescent COVID-19. The CDR3 runs from the conserved cysteine through the conserved F or W. D genes are given only for firm matches.

d_gene | j_gene | v_gene | CDR3aa
TRBD2 | TRBJ2-1 | TRBV28 | CASSDPWSGRAADEQFF
NA | TRBJ1-1 | TRBV18 | CASSPRTAMNTEAFF
NA | TRBJ2-7 | TRBV7-2 | CASSSYDRYYEQYF
NA | TRBJ2-7 | TRBV2 | CASSEGTGWEQYF
TRBD1 | TRBJ2-7 | TRBV11-2 | CASSSDRGLNYEQYF
TRBD2 | TRBJ2-7 | TRBV4-3 | CASSQLGRTSGPYEQYF
NA | TRBJ2-1 | TRBV6-6 | CASSLQGRSYNEQFF
TRBD1 | TRBJ1-2 | TRBV6-1 | CASSEGFGQGIYGYTF
NA | TRBJ1-6 | TRBV30 | CAWGRGGNNSPLHF
TRBD2 | TRBJ2-7 | TRBV7-9 | CASSIEVAGGEQYF
NA | TRBJ2-2 | TRBV7-9 | CASSLEGYIAGELFF
TRBD2 | TRBJ2-1 | TRBV9 | CASSVVGLAIYNEQFF
NA | TRBJ2-6 | TRBV6-2/TRBV6-3 | CASSPAGFWANVLTF
NA | TRBJ2-1 | TRBV27 | CASSLSKVTGQFF
NA | TRBJ2-3 | TRBV3-1/TRBV3-2 | CASSPGYSTDTQYF
TRBD1 | TRBJ2-3 | TRBV29-1 | CSAGTGGGGTDTQYF
TRBD1 | TRBJ2-1 | TRBV24-1 | CATSDSQGGSYNEQFF
NA | TRBJ2-7 | TRBV3-1/TRBV3-2 | CASSQDPTGYWEQYF
NA | TRBJ2-1 | TRBV6-6 | CASSYWGDHNEQFF
NA | TRBJ2-3 | TRBV5-1 | CASSLSGAATDTQYF
TRBD2 | TRBJ2-2 | TRBV28 | CASARGGPEGELFF
NA | TRBJ1-1 | TRBV29-1 | CSVSPGYTEAFF
NA | TRBJ1-4 | TRBV6-6 | CASRMDTLEKLFF
NA | TRBJ2-3 | TRBV21-1 | CASSKEGGPIPSTDTQYF
NA | TRBJ1-2 | TRBV4-3 | CASSQAPVGGAGGYTF
TRBD2 | TRBJ2-5 | TRBV7-9 | CASSHLGGGRIQETQYF
TRBD1 | TRBJ2-3 | TRBV24-1 | CATSEAGTGQIDTQYF
TRBD1 | TRBJ1-5 | TRBV18 | CASSLGQGARISNQPQHF
NA | TRBJ1-6 | TRBV2 | CASSDYRDPYNSPLHF
TRBD2 | TRBJ2-7 | TRBV27 | CASSLVAGGPYEQYF